This passage covers 24 T cell receptor beta chains from one sample sequenced in a study of blood T cell repertoires in COVID-19. Only in-frame clones appear in the TCRdb table, and some are missing; sequencing was by immunoSEQ multiplex PCR. The table lists hundreds of thousands of clones, roughly 88% of them singletons. The specimen was peripheral blood. These receptor sequences come from a woman under 40 with active or convalescent COVID-19.

The rearrangement uses TRBV4-2 and TRBJ1-2; 10 bases match TRBD1. V lost 1 base and J lost 2; bases outside the gene matches: 16. Germline V CDR1 and CDR2: LGHNA, YNFKEQ. The CDR3 is made up of 20 amino acids. The CDR3 loop is CASSQVQGSVPDRGNYGYTF. As DNA, the CDR3 is TGTGCCAGCAGCCAAGTGCAAGGGTCCGTTCCGGACAGGGGGAACTATGGCTACACCTTC.

This clone has only a few counts. The chain uses TRBV9 and TRBJ2-2; D is unclear. The CDR3 totals 12 residues. Germline lookup yields CDR1 SGDLS and CDR2 YYNGEE. V was cut by 0 bases and J by 7 bases, with 4 bases left in between. This CDR3 reads CASSVGSGELFF. CDR3 sequence (DNA): TGTGCCAGCAGCGTAGGTAGCGGGGAGCTGTTTTTT.

This clone was detected a few times. The V and J genes are TRBV4-2 and TRBJ2-7; D may be TRBD1 (5 bases). In germline, CDR1 is LGHNA, CDR2 YNFKEQ. The CDR3 contains 15 residues. Deletions cut 1 base from V and 0 bases from J, with 10 bases between. CDR3 loop: CASSQGDSLSYEQYF. CDR3 nucleotides: TGTGCCAGCAGCCAAGGAGACAGCCTCTCCTACGAGCAGTACTTC.

The rearrangement joins TRBV7-9 to TRBJ1-2; TRBD1 matches at 7 bases. Germline values: CDR1 SEHNR, CDR2 FQNEAQ (reference sequence). The length of the CDR3 is 19 residues. Trimming took 6 bases from V and 2 from J; bases not matched to a gene: 21. CDR3 DNA sequence: TGTGCCAGCAGAGCCGGGCCTCCCAAGGGGGCCGACCTCAACTATGGCTACACCTTC. Protein product: CASRAGPPKGADLNYGYTF.

CDR3 region: CASSLEGQGGNYGYTF. The CDR3 DNA reads as TGCGCCAGCAGCTTGGAGGGACAGGGGGGTAACTATGGCTACACCTTC. The chain employs TRBV5-1 and TRBJ1-2, with 11 bases fitting TRBD1. CDR1 and CDR2 (germline): SGHRS, YFSETQ. Trimming took 0 bases from V and 1 from J; bases not matched to a gene: 2. The CDR3 extends over 16 amino acids.

This chain links TRBV6-5 with TRBJ1-4, with D uncertain. CDR1 is MNHEY and CDR2 is SVGAGI in the germline V gene. The CDR3 is 14 residues long. V shed 6 bases and J shed 3 bases, with 11 bases lying between them. The CDR3 bases are TGTGCCAGCAGGCAGCGAGGCTCTAATGAAAAACTGTTTTTT. It specifies CASRQRGSNEKLFF.

The gene calls are TRBV5-4 and TRBJ2-3, with 9 bases fitting TRBD2. After removal of 0 bases from V and 6 bases from J, the junction contained 11 bases not matched to a gene. This CDR3 is built from 17 residues. Germline CDR1 SGHNT, CDR2 YYREEE (reference sequence). CDR3 sequence: CASSLGAGGPRTDTQYF. In DNA form, the CDR3 reads TGTGCCAGCAGCTTGGGGGCGGGGGGGCCCAGGACCGATACGCAGTATTTT.

The V call is TRBV5-1, the J call TRBJ1-1; D might be TRBD1 (5 bases). Germline-derived CDR1 and CDR2 are SGHRS and YFSETQ. The CDR3 sequence is 11 residues long. The V end was cut by 6 bases, the J end by 8 bases, with 11 bases between. The CDR3 DNA reads as TGCGCCAGCAACCGGGGGGGAGAAGCTTTCTTT. The encoded protein is CASNRGGEAFF.

V gene TRBV5-8 combines with J gene TRBJ2-3; possible D gene TRBD1, 6 bases. CDR3 length: 15 amino acids. Per the germline V gene, CDR1 is SGHTS and CDR2 is YDEGEE. The germline V and J ends were trimmed by 4 bases and 2 bases, with 14 bases remaining between them. This CDR3 reads CASSPEEGDTDTQYF. In DNA, the CDR3 is TGTGCCAGCAGCCCCGAAGAGGGGGACACAGATACGCAGTATTTT. The entire variable domain, with the rest obtained from reference TRBV5-8 and TRBJ2-3, is as follows: EAGVTQSPTHLIKTRGQQATLRCSPISGHTSVYWYQQALGLGLQFLLWYDEGEERNRGNFPPRFSGRQFPNYSSELNVNALELEDSALYLCASSPEEGDTDTQYFGPGTRLTVL.

This CDR3 reads CASSLPLTGEAEAFF. In nucleotides, the CDR3 is TGCGCCAGCAGCCTACCACTGACAGGGGAGGCTGAAGCTTTCTTT. The rearrangement links TRBV5-1 to TRBJ1-1; 8 bases match TRBD1. The CDR3 length is 15 residues. V was clipped by 4 bases and J by 6 bases; unmatched bases: 11. Germline CDR1 and CDR2: SGHRS and YFSETQ. The whole variable domain, filled in from reference TRBV5-1 and TRBJ1-1, reads KAGVTQTPRYLIKTRGQQVTLSCSPISGHRSVSWYQQTPGQGLQFLFEYFSETQRNKGNFPGRFSGRQFSNSRSEMNVSTLELGDSALYLCASSLPLTGEAEAFFGQGTRLTVV.

The V gene is TRBV5-1, the J gene TRBJ1-1; TRBD1 is a possible D gene (5 bases). The V gene's germline CDR1 is SGHRS and CDR2 YFSETQ. Trimming cost V 4 bases and J 0 bases, with 10 bases left between them. This CDR3 comprises 14 residues. In DNA form, the CDR3 reads TGCGCCAGCAGCCCGACAGTCATGAACACTGAAGCTTTCTTT. Translation gives CASSPTVMNTEAFF.

This clone was picked up a small number of times. V usage is TRBV5-4 and J usage is TRBJ2-2, with 15 bases lining up with TRBD2. CDR1 SGHNT and CDR2 YYREEE come from the germline V gene (reference sequence). The CDR3 sequence is 16 residues long. The ends lost 5 bases at V and 7 bases at J; junction bases unmatched: 6. The CDR3 here is CASRPGLAGGGGELFF. The CDR3 coding sequence is TGTGCCAGCAGGCCGGGACTAGCGGGAGGAGGCGGGGAGCTGTTTTTT.

The rearrangement joins TRBV18 to TRBJ2-1; TRBD2 matches 7 bases. J gave up 6 bases and V 0 bases, and 8 bases lay outside the gene matches. The germline CDR1 and CDR2 sequences are KGHSH and LQKENI. The CDR3 is 16 residues long. As DNA, the CDR3 is TGTGCCAGCTCACCACCTCGGACTAGTCTCGGCAATGAGCAGTTCTTC. Protein product: CASSPPRTSLGNEQFF.

The chain has TRBV7-2 and TRBJ2-2; D gene unclear. The CDR3 sequence is 12 residues long. CDR1 is SGHTA and CDR2 is FQGNSA in the germline V gene. With 5 bases removed from V and 6 bases from J, the gap between germline ends came to 7 bases. CDR3 DNA: TGTGCCAGCAGCCATCCCCCCGGGGAGCTGTTTTTT. Amino acids: CASSHPPGELFF. The whole variable domain, remainder taken from reference TRBV7-2 and TRBJ2-2, is GAGVSQSPSNKVTEKGKDVELRCDPISGHTALYWYRQSLGQGLEFLIYFQGNSAPDKSGLPSDRFSAERTGGSVSTLTIQRTQQEDSAVYLCASSHPPGELFFGEGSRLTVL.

The chain links TRBV10-3 to TRBJ1-2; weak D call: TRBD1 (5 bases). Trimming cost V 0 bases and J 8 bases, with 10 bases left between them. CDR3 length equals 13 residues. Germline V gives CDR1 ENHRY, CDR2 SYGVKD. The DNA of the CDR3 is TGTGCCATCAGTGAGTCGCAGGGAGGGGGCTACACCTTC. As protein: CAISESQGGGYTF.

J is TRBJ1-1 and V is TRBV18; 9 bases line up with TRBD1. The CDR3 consists of 16 residues. CDR1 is KGHSH and CDR2 is LQKENI in the germline V gene. V lost 0 bases and J lost 1; bases outside the gene matches: 3. Here the CDR3 reads CASSPPTGGGNTEAFF. The CDR3 region has the DNA TGTGCCAGCTCACCACCGACAGGGGGTGGGAACACTGAAGCTTTCTTT.

The V and J genes are TRBV10-3 and TRBJ1-5; weak D call: TRBD1 (5 bases). The CDR3 length is 15 residues. Germline assignment: CDR1 ENHRY and CDR2 SYGVKD. Trimming cost V 5 bases and J 0 bases, with 11 bases left between them. The CDR3 bases are TGTGCCATCAGTACCGACAGAGATAGCAATCAGCCCCAGCATTTT. This gives the protein CAISTDRDSNQPQHF.

The chain employs TRBV2 and TRBJ2-3, with 12 positions matching TRBD2. V shed 6 bases, J shed 4 bases, and the junction held 5 bases outside the gene matches. The V gene's germline CDR1 is SNHLY and CDR2 FYNNEI. The CDR3 loop spans 15 amino acids. CDR3 sequence: CASRWPSGGADTQYF. The CDR3 DNA is TGTGCCAGCAGGTGGCCTAGCGGGGGGGCAGATACGCAGTATTTT.

The V gene is TRBV5-8, the J gene TRBJ1-2; D is unclear. Germline V gene data show CDR1 as SGHTS and CDR2 as YDEGEE. The CDR3 length is 16 residues. V was shortened by 1 base and J by 8 bases, with 21 bases between the two germline ends. CDR3 region: CASSLLGSSSRQGYTF. CDR3 nucleotides: TGTGCCAGCAGCTTGCTGGGCAGTTCGTCTCGGCAGGGCTACACCTTC.

The chain joins TRBV3-1 (or the pseudogene TRBV3-2) to TRBJ1-2; D is possibly TRBD1 (5 bases). Germline-derived CDR1 and CDR2 are LGHDT and YNNKEL (reference sequence). The CDR3 is 13 residues long. V lost 1 base to trimming and J lost 8 bases, with 11 bases between them. This CDR3 is CASSQVSPGGYTF. The CDR3 nucleotides are TGTGCCAGCAGCCAAGTTTCTCCAGGGGGCTACACCTTC.

The rearrangement joins TRBV6-5 to TRBJ2-1; D is undetermined. The CDR3 runs 14 residues. Trimming removed 1 base at V and 0 bases at J, with 4 bases between. Germline values: CDR1 MNHEY, CDR2 SVGAGI. The CDR3 protein is CASSYWPSYNEQFF. Here the CDR3 DNA reads TGTGCCAGCAGTTACTGGCCCTCCTACAATGAGCAGTTCTTC.

The V and J genes are TRBV29-1 and TRBJ2-2; D may be TRBD1 (6 bases). The V gene's germline CDR1 is SQVTM and CDR2 ANQGSEA. V lost 3 bases and J lost 0, with 14 bases in between. CDR3 size: 16 residues. The CDR3 DNA follows: TGCAGCGTTGAGTACCGGGACACTACGAACACCGGGGAGCTGTTTTTT. Translating it yields CSVEYRDTTNTGELFF.

V and J are TRBV20-1 and TRBJ1-2; possibly TRBD1 for D (6 bases). The CDR3 is 13 amino acids. CDR1 and CDR2 (germline): DFQATT, SNEGSKA (reference sequence). The V and J ends lost 3 bases and 2 bases respectively, with 10 bases between them. The CDR3 protein is CSASTTGNYGYTF. DNA for the CDR3: TGCAGTGCTAGTACTACAGGGAACTATGGCTACACCTTC.

This chain uses TRBV25-1 with TRBJ2-1; 7 bases map to TRBD2. Per the germline V gene, CDR1 is MGHDK and CDR2 is SYGVNS. The J segment lost 5 bases and the V segment lost 5 bases, leaving 9 bases of the junction unmatched. The CDR3 extends over 15 amino acids. CDR3: CASSPRASGDNEQFF. The CDR3 bases are TGTGCCAGCAGTCCCAGGGCTAGCGGCGACAATGAGCAGTTCTTC.